This is a list of T cell receptor beta chains from one sample in a study of CD8+ T cells in alopecia areata. Assay used: immunoSEQ multiplex PCR; TCRdb lists only in-frame clones, some missing. The top ten clones hold 4.5% of a sample with 100,000 to 150,000 clones, around 50% of them seen once. This material consisted of CD4+ T cells sorted from blood, taken at week 0. The receptors were gathered from a human donor with alopecia areata. Each CDR3 is given with its conserved first and last residue. Fields, in order: J gene, D gene, clone size, V gene, CDR3 DNA, CDR3 protein. A D gene is named only where the DNA matches it firmly. Only some rows state a clone size, as once, few, many or a class for expanded clones.

J: TRBJ1-1
D: NA
size: NA
V: TRBV11-3
DNA: TGTGCCAGCAGCCCAGGTGGGGACACTGAAGCTTTCTTT
CDR3: CASSPGGDTEAFF

J: TRBJ1-1
D: NA
size: NA
V: TRBV30
DNA: TGTGCCTGGAGTAATTTGAGGCGGGGGGACACTGAAGCTTTCTTT
CDR3: CAWSNLRRGDTEAFF

J: TRBJ2-7
D: TRBD2
size: NA
V: TRBV10-3
DNA: TGTGCCATCAGTGAGTCATTAGCGGGAGGGGACGGCGAGCAGTACTTC
CDR3: CAISESLAGGDGEQYF

J: TRBJ2-2
D: NA
size: few
V: TRBV2
DNA: TGTGCCAGCAGAGCCCTACGTAACACCGGGGAGCTGTTTTTT
CDR3: CASRALRNTGELFF

J: TRBJ1-2
D: NA
size: NA
V: TRBV7-9
DNA: TGTGCCAGCAGCCCAGAGGGGGACGCAGCCGGCTACACCTTC
CDR3: CASSPEGDAAGYTF

J: TRBJ2-3
D: TRBD1
size: NA
V: TRBV7-9
DNA: TGTGCCAGCAGCTCACAGGGGACCTTAAGCACAGATACGCAGTATTTT
CDR3: CASSSQGTLSTDTQYF

J: TRBJ2-2
D: TRBD2
size: NA
V: TRBV7-3
DNA: TGTGCCAGCAGCTCCACTCGGGGGGGCTGGACCGGGGAGCTGTTTTTT
CDR3: CASSSTRGGWTGELFF

J: TRBJ1-1
D: NA
size: NA
V: TRBV7-9
DNA: TGTGCCAGCAACCAAGAAGTAGTCACTGAAGCTTCCTTT
CDR3: CASNQEVVTEASF

J: TRBJ1-1
D: TRBD1
size: NA
V: TRBV2
DNA: TGTGCCAGCAACAGGGGGCTGTTCGAGAACACTGAAGCTTTCTTT
CDR3: CASNRGLFENTEAFF

J: TRBJ2-5
D: NA
size: NA
V: TRBV2
DNA: TGTGCCAGCAGTAGGACGGAGGAGGGGGAGACCCAGTACTTC
CDR3: CASSRTEEGETQYF

J: TRBJ2-1
D: NA
size: once
V: TRBV2
DNA: TGTGCCAGCAGTCAAGACTATTCCCCGGGTGAGCAGTTCTTC
CDR3: CASSQDYSPGEQFF

J: TRBJ1-1
D: TRBD1
size: once
V: TRBV5-1
DNA: TGCGCCAGCAGCTTGCTTCCCGGACAGGGGGAGAACACTGAAGCTTTCTTT
CDR3: CASSLLPGQGENTEAFF

J: TRBJ2-3
D: NA
size: few
V: TRBV7-2
DNA: TGTGCCAGCAGCCCACAGGCAGATACGCAGTATTTT
CDR3: CASSPQADTQYF

J: TRBJ1-2
D: TRBD1
size: NA
V: TRBV7-9
DNA: TGTGCCAGCAGTTTGAGACAGGGGGCGAAGAATGGCTACACCTTC
CDR3: CASSLRQGAKNGYTF

J: TRBJ2-2
D: NA
size: NA
V: TRBV7-9
DNA: TGTGCCAGCAGCTTAAGGTCCACCGGGGAGCTGTTTTTT
CDR3: CASSLRSTGELFF

J: TRBJ1-2
D: NA
size: NA
V: TRBV5-1
DNA: TGCGCCAGCAGCTTGGTTTCGGGGCAGGCCGAGGGCTACACCTTC
CDR3: CASSLVSGQAEGYTF

J: TRBJ2-4
D: TRBD1
size: NA
V: TRBV11-1
DNA: TGTGCCAGCAGCCTCCGGGACAGTAACATTCAGTACTTC
CDR3: CASSLRDSNIQYF

J: TRBJ1-5
D: TRBD1
size: NA
V: TRBV2
DNA: TGTGCCAGCAGTTGGGACAGGACAGGCAATCAGCCCCAGCATTTT
CDR3: CASSWDRTGNQPQHF

J: TRBJ1-2
D: NA
size: NA
V: TRBV7-9
DNA: TGTGCCAGCAGGGAGGAGGGATCTAACTATGGCTACACCTTC
CDR3: CASREEGSNYGYTF

J: TRBJ2-3
D: TRBD2
size: NA
V: TRBV28
DNA: TGTGCCAGCATCCCCCCCCGCGGTCTAGCGGGAGAAACAGATACGCAGTATTTT
CDR3: CASIPPRGLAGETDTQYF

J: TRBJ2-1
D: TRBD2
size: many
V: TRBV4-1
DNA: TGCGCCAGCAGTCGAGCCGGGACTAGCGGGATCTCCTACAATGAGCAGTTCTTC
CDR3: CASSRAGTSGISYNEQFF

J: TRBJ1-1
D: NA
size: NA
V: TRBV5-6
DNA: TGTGCCAGCAGCTTGGACAGGAACACTGAAGCTTTCTTT
CDR3: CASSLDRNTEAFF

J: TRBJ2-7
D: NA
size: few
V: TRBV11-2
DNA: TGTGCCAGCAGCTCCCTCCCGGGGGGCTTGTTCGAGCAGTACTTC
CDR3: CASSSLPGGLFEQYF

J: TRBJ2-1
D: TRBD2
size: NA
V: TRBV7-8
DNA: TGTGCCAGCAGCCGGGAGGTCAATGAGCAGTTCTTC
CDR3: CASSREVNEQFF

J: TRBJ1-2
D: NA
size: NA
V: TRBV30
DNA: TGTGCCTGGAGGACGGGTTACTATGGCTACACCTTC
CDR3: CAWRTGYYGYTF

J: TRBJ1-5
D: TRBD1
size: few
V: TRBV28
DNA: TGTGCCAGCAGTTCGATAACGGGACAGGGGATTCGGCAGCCCCAGCATTTT
CDR3: CASSSITGQGIRQPQHF

J: TRBJ2-7
D: TRBD1
size: few
V: TRBV27
DNA: TGTGCCAGCAGTTTTTTAGGGCAGGGGGCTGACGAGCAGTACTTC
CDR3: CASSFLGQGADEQYF

J: TRBJ2-7
D: NA
size: NA
V: TRBV23-1
DNA: TGCGCCAGCAGTCCCCAAGGGGTTGGTCCGACCTACGAGCAGTACTTC
CDR3: CASSPQGVGPTYEQYF

J: TRBJ1-5
D: NA
size: NA
V: TRBV5-1
DNA: TGCGCCAGCAGCACCGACGGAAGCAATCAGCCCCAGCATTTT
CDR3: CASSTDGSNQPQHF

J: TRBJ2-5
D: NA
size: NA
V: TRBV5-5
DNA: TGTGCCAGCAGCTTTATGGACCAAGAGACCCAGTACTTC
CDR3: CASSFMDQETQYF

J: TRBJ1-2
D: TRBD1
size: NA
V: TRBV7-2
DNA: TGTGCCAGCAGCCCTTCCCAGGGGGCCCATGGCTACACCTTC
CDR3: CASSPSQGAHGYTF

J: TRBJ2-5
D: NA
size: few
V: TRBV5-4
DNA: TGTGCCAGCAGCTCCGGGACATTCGAGACCCAGTACTTC
CDR3: CASSSGTFETQYF

J: TRBJ2-1
D: TRBD1
size: NA
V: TRBV10-3
DNA: TGTGCCATCGGAGGACAGGGTAATCTTAATGAGCAGTTCTTC
CDR3: CAIGGQGNLNEQFF

J: TRBJ2-6
D: NA
size: NA
V: TRBV18
DNA: TGTGCCAGCTCACTAACGGACCACTCTGGGGCCAACGTCCTGACTTTC
CDR3: CASSLTDHSGANVLTF

J: TRBJ2-2
D: TRBD2
size: NA
V: TRBV5-1
DNA: TGCGCCAGCAGCCATTCGGCGGGGGAGAACACCGGGGAGCTGTTTTTT
CDR3: CASSHSAGENTGELFF

J: TRBJ2-3
D: NA
size: NA
V: TRBV4-3
DNA: TGCGCCAGCAGCCTATCCACAGATACGCAGTATTTT
CDR3: CASSLSTDTQYF

J: TRBJ2-6
D: NA
size: NA
V: TRBV2
DNA: TGTGCCAGCAGTGACACAGTGGCCGGGGCCAACGTCCTGACTTTC
CDR3: CASSDTVAGANVLTF

J: TRBJ2-6
D: NA
size: NA
V: TRBV2
DNA: TGTGCCAGCACGACATCCCTCTCTGGGGCCAACGTCCTGACTTTC
CDR3: CASTTSLSGANVLTF

J: TRBJ2-5
D: TRBD1
size: NA
V: TRBV7-2
DNA: TGTGCCAGCAGCCTACGTAACGCCGGGACAGCAAACCAAGAGACCCAGTACTTC
CDR3: CASSLRNAGTANQETQYF

J: TRBJ2-2
D: NA
size: NA
V: TRBV7-3
DNA: TGTGCCAGCAGCGCGATCGTCGGTCCCGGGGAGCTGTTTTTT
CDR3: CASSAIVGPGELFF

J: TRBJ2-5
D: NA
size: NA
V: TRBV6-5
DNA: TGTGCCAGCAGCCTTCGGCCCCGGGAGACCCAGTACTTC
CDR3: CASSLRPRETQYF

J: TRBJ1-1
D: NA
size: NA
V: TRBV7-9
DNA: TGTGCCAGCAGCTTACTCCTTGCAGGGACCACTGAAGCTTTCTTT
CDR3: CASSLLLAGTTEAFF

J: TRBJ1-1
D: NA
size: NA
V: TRBV4-3
DNA: TGCGCCAGCAGCCAAGACAGGGTCGGCACTGAAGCTTTCTTT
CDR3: CASSQDRVGTEAFF

J: TRBJ1-1
D: NA
size: NA
V: TRBV7-3
DNA: TGTGCCAGCAGCCCTCTCAACACTGAAGCTTTCTTT
CDR3: CASSPLNTEAFF

J: TRBJ1-1
D: NA
size: NA
V: TRBV7-2
DNA: TGTGCCAGCAGCTTAGAGCGCGGCACTGAAGCTTTCTTT
CDR3: CASSLERGTEAFF

J: TRBJ2-2
D: TRBD2
size: NA
V: TRBV10-3
DNA: TGTGCCATCAGTGAGTCGAAAGCGGGAGTTGACACCGGGGAGCTGTTTTTT
CDR3: CAISESKAGVDTGELFF

J: TRBJ1-1
D: NA
size: NA
V: TRBV5-4
DNA: TGTGCCAGCAGCTTGCAGAATACGAACACTGAAGCTTTCTTT
CDR3: CASSLQNTNTEAFF

J: TRBJ2-5
D: NA
size: NA
V: TRBV7-8
DNA: TGTGCCAGCAGCTTTAGCGGACAGCCAGAGACCCAGTACTTC
CDR3: CASSFSGQPETQYF

J: TRBJ2-1
D: NA
size: NA
V: TRBV12-5
DNA: TGTGCTAGTGGTTCCGGGACGGATTACAATGAGCAGTTCTTC
CDR3: CASGSGTDYNEQFF

J: TRBJ2-5
D: NA
size: NA
V: TRBV5-6
DNA: TGTGCCAGCAGCACCGGGGCTGGGGAGACCCAGTACTTC
CDR3: CASSTGAGETQYF

J: TRBJ2-7
D: NA
size: few
V: TRBV28
DNA: TGTGCCAGCAGCGGCTACGAGCAGTACTTC
CDR3: CASSGYEQYF

J: TRBJ1-2
D: TRBD1
size: NA
V: TRBV2
DNA: TGTGCCAGCAGTGTTTACGGGACAGATGGCTACACCTTC
CDR3: CASSVYGTDGYTF

J: TRBJ2-7
D: TRBD1
size: NA
V: TRBV2
DNA: TGTGCCAGCAGTGAATTTTCAGGGGGCTTATACGAGCAGTACTTC
CDR3: CASSEFSGGLYEQYF

J: TRBJ2-3
D: NA
size: once
V: TRBV4-3
DNA: TGCGCCAGCAGCCAAGATATGGGGGGGGCCTCGCAGCCAGATACGCAGTATTTT
CDR3: CASSQDMGGASQPDTQYF

J: TRBJ2-5
D: TRBD2
size: once
V: TRBV4-3
DNA: TGCGCCAGCAGCCAGATGCTAGCGGGGGGGCAAGAGACCCAGTACTTC
CDR3: CASSQMLAGGQETQYF